Each of the 21 T cell receptor beta chains below was sequenced from the same sample in a study of T cell responses to AZD1222 COVID-19 vaccine. TCRdb's copy holds only in-frame clones and misses some; the assay was immunoSEQ multiplex PCR. In the table there are 90,000 to 120,000 clones, around 94% of which are singletons. Sequenced material: peripheral blood, taken on day 0 of AZD1222 vaccination. The receptors were gathered from an adult in good health.

J is TRBJ1-1 and V is TRBV5-4; maybe TRBD1 (5 bases). The CDR3 length is 16 residues. Germline V gene data show CDR1 as SGHNT and CDR2 as YYREEE (reference sequence). V lost 4 bases to trimming and J lost 0 bases, with 16 bases between them. CDR3 bases: TGTGCCAGCAGCCCGTCTCGAGACAGATTGAACACTGAAGCTTTCTTT. Encoded protein: CASSPSRDRLNTEAFF. The full variable domain, with the rest looked up from reference TRBV5-4 and TRBJ1-1, is ETGVTQSPTHLIKTRGQQVTLRCSSQSGHNTVSWYQQALGQGPQFIFQYYREEENGRGNFPPRFSGLQFPNYSSELNVNALELDDSALYLCASSPSRDRLNTEAFFGQGTRLTVV.

The rearrangement uses TRBV6-1 and TRBJ2-5, with D possibly being TRBD1 (5 bases). Per the germline V gene, CDR1 is MNHNS and CDR2 is SASEGT. This CDR3 region has 14 residues. Trimming removed 7 bases from V and 5 bases from J, with 17 bases in between. CDR3 sequence: CASNGPGSRETQYF. DNA for the CDR3: TGTGCCAGCAATGGGCCAGGGTCGAGGGAGACCCAGTACTTC.

The chain joins TRBV27 to TRBJ1-2; D is unresolved. The germline V gene has CDR1 MNHEY and CDR2 SMNVEV (reference sequence). This CDR3 is built from 15 residues. Trimming stripped 1 base from V and 6 bases from J, with 15 bases between. Written as DNA, the CDR3 is TGTGCCAGCAGTTTATACCCGACACTCGGGGATGGCTACACCTTC. It encodes CASSLYPTLGDGYTF.

This clone was seen once. The rearrangement uses TRBV7-9 and TRBJ1-4; D may be TRBD1 (5 bases). Germline CDR1 and CDR2: SEHNR and FQNEAQ (reference sequence). V shed 6 bases and J shed 6 bases, with 20 bases lying between them. CDR3 length: 16 residues. CDR3 sequence: CASSPKAGTGDEKLFF. CDR3 coding DNA: TGTGCCAGCAGTCCCAAGGCCGGGACGGGAGATGAAAAACTGTTTTTT.

This chain uses TRBV9 with TRBJ1-3; 8 bases fit TRBD1. The CDR3 has 15 residues. Germline V CDR1 and CDR2: SGDLS, YYNGEE. After removal of 4 bases from V and 4 bases from J, the junction contained 7 bases not matched to a gene. CDR3 loop: CASSPQTGVGNTIYF. CDR3 in DNA: TGTGCCAGCAGCCCCCAGACAGGGGTCGGAAACACCATATATTTT.

The chain carries TRBV19 and TRBJ2-2, with D unresolved. The CDR3 sequence is 13 residues long. V was clipped by 8 bases and J by 3 bases, with 10 bases between them. Looked up from germline, CDR1 is LNHDA and CDR2 is SQIVND (reference sequence). The CDR3: CASRTPHTGELFF. The DNA of the CDR3 is TGTGCCAGTCGTACACCCCACACCGGGGAGCTGTTTTTT.

The chain has TRBV5-4 and TRBJ1-2; 7 nucleotides match TRBD1. There are 17 residues in the CDR3. Germline V gene data show CDR1 as SGHNT and CDR2 as YYREEE (reference sequence). J lost 8 bases, V lost 0 bases, and 16 bases had no gene match. The CDR3 coding sequence is TGTGCCAGCAGCTTGGAGCCGGTAGTTTTAAGGGGGCGAGGCTACACCTTC. This translates into CASSLEPVVLRGRGYTF.

Written as DNA, the CDR3 is TGTGCCAGTAGTATATTTGAACAGCCTTACACTGAAGCTTTCTTT. Its protein is CASSIFEQPYTEAFF. The chain links TRBV19 to TRBJ1-1; D remains ambiguous. Per germline, CDR1 LNHDA and CDR2 SQIVND (reference sequence). This CDR3 is built from 15 residues. V was trimmed by 2 bases and J by 3 bases, leaving 13 bases between them.

V gene TRBV6-4 combines with J gene TRBJ2-1; 8 nucleotides align to TRBD2. This CDR3 is built from 15 residues. Germline CDR1 and CDR2: MRHNA and SNTAGT. V lost 0 bases and J lost 7; bases outside the gene matches: 5. CDR3 in DNA: TGTGCCAGCAGTGACTCTGCGGGGGGAACAAATGAGCAGTTCTTC. This gives the protein CASSDSAGGTNEQFF.

The rearrangement joins TRBV12-3 or TRBV12-4 to TRBJ1-6; D ambiguous. The V and J ends lost 3 bases and 7 bases respectively, with 4 bases between them. The CDR3 totals 12 residues. For the CDR3, the DNA is TGTGCCAGCAGTTTTTTGAATTCACCCCTCCACTTT. Protein sequence: CASSFLNSPLHF.

This clone was counted only a few times. The chain links TRBV18 to TRBJ1-5, with a weak D call TRBD1 (5 bases). Germline assignment: CDR1 KGHSH and CDR2 LQKENI. Trimming pared 8 bases from V and 3 bases from J, leaving 17 bases between. The CDR3 has 15 amino acids. CDR3 sequence (DNA): TGTGCCAGCGCGCAGGGAGGGAGGGACAATCAGCCCCAGCATTTT. It codes for CASAQGGRDNQPQHF.

The chain combines TRBV19 with TRBJ2-1; D is ambiguous. The CDR3 is 13 amino acids. Trimming shortened V by 3 bases and J by 5 bases, and 8 bases separated the two germline ends. Looked up from germline, CDR1 is LNHDA and CDR2 is SQIVND (reference sequence). The CDR3 region has the DNA TGTGCCAGTAGTATTGGGCAGAACAATGAGCAGTTCTTC. Residues: CASSIGQNNEQFF.

The chain carries TRBV28 and TRBJ1-2; D remains unclear. V lost 5 bases and J lost 1, with 20 bases in between. The germline V gene has CDR1 MDHEN and CDR2 SYDVKM. The length of the CDR3 is 17 residues. CDR3 region: CASSPGSTRLYNYGYTF. The CDR3 DNA is TGTGCCAGCAGTCCGGGGTCGACGAGGCTTTATAACTATGGCTACACCTTC.

CDR3 sequence reads: CASRTYEQYF. The CDR3 DNA is TGTGCCAGCAGGACCTACGAGCAGTACTTC. The chain combines TRBV7-7 with TRBJ2-7; D is ambiguous. The CDR3 sequence is 10 residues long. Germline V gene data show CDR1 as SSHAT and CDR2 as FNYEAQ (reference sequence). V lost 6 bases to trimming and J lost 2 bases, with 2 bases between them.

The gene calls are TRBV3-1 (or the pseudogene TRBV3-2) and TRBJ2-2, with TRBD2 matching over 10 bases. This CDR3 contains 18 residues. J gave up 4 bases and V 0 bases, and 8 bases lay outside the gene matches. Germline CDR1 reads LGHDT; CDR2 reads YNNKEL (reference sequence). The CDR3 loop is CASSQEGLAGVFTGELFF. For the CDR3, the DNA is TGTGCCAGCAGCCAAGAAGGGCTAGCGGGAGTCTTCACCGGGGAGCTGTTTTTT.

The V and J genes are TRBV7-7 and TRBJ1-1; D remains unclear. CDR1 and CDR2 from the germline V gene are SSHAT and FNYEAQ (reference sequence). The CDR3 sequence is 13 residues long. The germline V and J ends were trimmed by 5 bases and 1 base, with 8 bases remaining between them. The CDR3 spells CASSPLGNTEAFF. As DNA, the CDR3 is TGTGCCAGCAGCCCTCTGGGGAACACTGAAGCTTTCTTT.

The V gene is TRBV7-2, the J gene TRBJ1-2; D uncertain. Trimming shortened V by 3 bases and J by 1 base, and 3 bases separated the two germline ends. Germline V gene data show CDR1 as SGHTA and CDR2 as FQGNSA. The CDR3 totals 12 residues. The CDR3 here is CASSLSNYGYTF. The CDR3 DNA reads TGTGCCAGCAGCTTGAGTAACTATGGCTACACCTTC.

J is TRBJ1-2 and V is TRBV29-1; D might be TRBD1 (5 bases). The CDR3 is 11 residues long. From germline, CDR1 is SQVTM and CDR2 ANQGSEA. V gave up 3 bases and J gave up 4 bases, with 6 bases separating them. The CDR3 spells CSVDQGYGYTF. CDR3 coding DNA: TGCAGCGTTGACCAGGGCTATGGCTACACCTTC.

The chain recombines TRBV6-5 with TRBJ1-2, with D maybe TRBD1 (6 bases). Germline-derived CDR1 and CDR2 are MNHEY and SVGAGI. Trimming cost V 8 bases and J 3 bases, with 19 bases left between them. The CDR3 length is 15 residues. Written as DNA, the CDR3 is TGTGCCAGCCCCATCGTCCGGGGGCTTCACTATGGCTACACCTTC. Its protein is CASPIVRGLHYGYTF.

The chain joins TRBV29-1 to TRBJ1-1, with D tentatively TRBD1 (6 bases). The V gene lost 3 bases and the J gene lost 5 bases, with 16 bases spanning the gap. Per the germline V gene, CDR1 is SQVTM and CDR2 is ANQGSEA. This CDR3 has 14 amino acids. The CDR3 loop reads CSVEASLGQTEAFF. In DNA form, the CDR3 reads TGCAGCGTTGAGGCGTCACTCGGACAGACTGAAGCTTTCTTT.

The CDR3 region has the DNA TGTGCCAGCAGCGGGGGGGCAAAACTGTTTTTT. It translates to CASSGGAKLFF. V is TRBV2 and J is TRBJ1-4; D might be TRBD1 (6 bases). Per germline, CDR1 SNHLY and CDR2 FYNNEI. Trimming took 6 bases from V and 10 from J, leaving 9 bases between them. This CDR3 has 11 residues.